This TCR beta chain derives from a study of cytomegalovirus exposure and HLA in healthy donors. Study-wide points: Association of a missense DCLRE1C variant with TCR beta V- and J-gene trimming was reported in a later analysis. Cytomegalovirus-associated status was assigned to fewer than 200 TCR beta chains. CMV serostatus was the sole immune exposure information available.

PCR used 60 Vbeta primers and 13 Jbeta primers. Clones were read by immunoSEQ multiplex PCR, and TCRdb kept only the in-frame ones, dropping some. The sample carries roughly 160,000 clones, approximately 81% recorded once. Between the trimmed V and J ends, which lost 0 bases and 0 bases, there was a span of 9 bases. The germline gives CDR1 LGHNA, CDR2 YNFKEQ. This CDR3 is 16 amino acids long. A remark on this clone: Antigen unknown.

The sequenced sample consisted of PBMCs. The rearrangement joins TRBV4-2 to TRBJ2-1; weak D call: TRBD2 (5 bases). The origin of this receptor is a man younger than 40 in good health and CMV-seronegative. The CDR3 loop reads CASSQDLANSYNEQFF. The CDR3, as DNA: TGTGCCAGCAGCCAAGATCTAGCTAACTCCTACAATGAGCAGTTCTTC.